This entry describes one TCR beta chain. The sample is drawn from a study of blood T cell repertoires in COVID-19. Study-wide background: Italy, Spain and the United States were the sources of the convalescent and acute COVID-19 samples. T cells, B-cell-depleted T cells, or PBMCs supplied cDNA or gDNA.

CDR1 and CDR2 from the germline V gene are MDHEN and SYDVKM. V dropped 3 bases and J dropped 3; count of bases not matched to a gene: 5. The CDR3 runs 14 residues. In the authors' methods: Reference gene primer amplification gave estimated nucleated cell counts. The protocol was immunoSEQ multiplex PCR, while the TCRdb copy is restricted to in-frame clones and leaves out a portion. From that table come the V and J calls and clone size; the DNA was used to work out D and trimming. The data show some 80,000 clones, with roughly nine tenths seen just once and approximately 2.4% held by the top ten. In Seattle, patients joined the study during active infection and were tracked longitudinally.

Material for sequencing was peripheral blood. The chain employs TRBV28 and TRBJ2-7, with TRBD1 matching 7 bases. This receptor was obtained from a man aged 50-60 years with COVID-19, enrolled during active disease. The CDR3 loop is CASSLRQGVYEQYF. In DNA form, the CDR3 reads TGTGCCAGCAGTTTGAGGCAGGGGGTCTACGAGCAGTACTTC.